This paragraph covers one T cell receptor (beta chain) sequence. The entry originates in a study of cytomegalovirus exposure and HLA in healthy donors. Across the whole study: Prior work identified some 120 million unique TCR beta sequences in approximately 180 million T cells.

13 Jbeta primers and 60 Vbeta primers were used for the PCR. Here immunoSEQ multiplex PCR was the method, and the copy in TCRdb shows in-frame clones only, minus some. The data show about 150,000 clones, around 81% seen once. This receptor was taken from a man aged 40-49 years in good health and CMV-seronegative. Sequenced input: PBMCs.

This chain's CDR3 is CASIASGRPGETQYF. The CDR3 DNA follows: TGTGCCAGCATTGCTAGCGGGAGACCGGGAGAGACCCAGTACTTC. This chain joins TRBV2 and TRBJ2-5; 10 bases line up with TRBD2. The CDR3 extends over 15 amino acids. V was clipped by 7 bases and J by 4 bases; unmatched bases: 9. Germline loops: CDR1 SNHLY, CDR2 FYNNEI.